The TCR beta chain under discussion was sequenced for a study of T cells in Graves' hyperthyroidism and ophthalmopathy. Study findings and constraints: A 13 V-J signature model discriminated ophthalmopathy versus stable hyperthyroidism.

Amplification of TCR beta CDR3 regions used RNA as the template. When the TCR CDR3 underwent first-round RT-PCR, the HTBI primer set was used. Using its own MiXCR run on the multiplex PCR reads, TCRdb lists one record per CDR3 protein. The repertoire consists of 400,000 or so distinct CDR3 sequences, with about an eighth occurring once and the leading ten covering around 30%. The authors took PBMCs from 10 ml fresh peripheral blood. The ends were cut back, 5 bases at V and 2 bases at J, with 10 bases in the middle. There are 14 residues in the CDR3. In germline, CDR1 is WSHSY, CDR2 SAAADI. This clonotype has ten or more counts. Its antigen is unknown.

The material sequenced was blood. The source is a man aged 50 to 59 with Graves' ophthalmopathy. The chain is built from TRBV10-2 and TRBJ2-1; perhaps TRBD2 as D (5 bases). CDR3 residues: CASSSTRPYNEQFF. As DNA, the CDR3 is TGCGCCAGCAGTAGCACTAGGCCCTACAATGAGCAGTTCTTC.